The TCR beta chain under discussion was sequenced for a study of radiotherapy plus CTLA-4 blockade in lung cancer. Looking at the study overall: Overall, less than 20% of patients showed an objective response, while around 34% attained disease control. Study results and caveats: Strongest reported response predictors: early blood clone changes and post-radiation interferon-beta. In blood, TCR clones derived from the tumor expanded after radiotherapy plus ipilimumab.

The length of the CDR3 is 17 residues. Trimming left V 0 bases short and J 4 bases short, with 19 bases between. The germline gives CDR1 SGHRS, CDR2 YFSETQ. TCRdb's copy holds only in-frame clones and misses some; the assay was immunoSEQ multiplex PCR. The sample carries about 110,000 clones, around 85% recorded once. A note on this clone: Its matching antigen is unknown.

CTLA-4 blockade using ipilimumab, together with focal radiation, was received by patients with chemo-refractory metastatic non-small-cell lung cancer. The source material was peripheral blood, sampled from a patient treated with radiotherapy plus ipilimumab. The chain carries TRBV5-1 and TRBJ1-2; a possible D gene is TRBD1 (6 bases). The TCR comes from a human donor with non-small cell lung cancer that progressed on radiotherapy plus ipilimumab. Some clones in this sample may be carry-over from other donors' samples. CDR3 bases: TGCGCCAGCAGCTTGGGAGGTACTCCACAGGGCATCTATGGCTACACCTTC. It specifies CASSLGGTPQGIYGYTF. The full variable domain, rest sourced from reference TRBV5-1 and TRBJ1-2, is KAGVTQTPRYLIKTRGQQVTLSCSPISGHRSVSWYQQTPGQGLQFLFEYFSETQRNKGNFPGRFSGRQFSNSRSEMNVSTLELGDSALYLCASSLGGTPQGIYGYTFGSGTRLTVV.